Below, 14 T cell receptor beta chains from the same sample are listed, as sequenced in a study of neurological immune-mediated disorders. In TCRdb, the 5' RACE reads were re-called with MiXCR into one record per CDR3 protein. Here the sample spans 90,000 to 100,000 distinct CDR3 sequences, around 3.3% being singletons. The sample consisted of PBMCs. The origin of the receptors is a woman aged 18 to 35 with multiple sclerosis.

This clonotype was counted many times. The V call is TRBV14, the J call TRBJ2-1, with D unresolved. The germline CDR1 and CDR2 sequences are SGHDN and FVKESK. V gave up 1 base and J gave up 5 bases, with 12 bases separating them. This CDR3 comprises 15 residues. CDR3 nucleotides: TGTGCCAGCAGCCAAGTGCTCAATGCGGACAATGAGCAGTTCTTC. This codes for CASSQVLNADNEQFF.

This clonotype came up many times. The rearrangement joins TRBV5-1 to TRBJ1-1; TRBD1 matches at 9 bases. There are 16 residues in the CDR3. From germline, CDR1 is SGHRS and CDR2 YFSETQ. Losses at the gene ends were 4 bases for V and 4 bases for J; bases not matched to a gene: 11. The CDR3, as DNA: TGCGCCAGCAGCCCCGAACCGATGGACAGGGGCACTGAAGCTTTCTTT. It encodes CASSPEPMDRGTEAFF.

This clonotype has at least ten counts. The chain is built from TRBV10-3 and TRBJ2-1; perhaps D is TRBD1 or TRBD2 (5 bases each). The germline gives CDR1 ENHRY, CDR2 SYGVKD. This CDR3 has 13 amino acids. Trimming left V 8 bases short and J 6 bases short, with 14 bases between. The CDR3, as DNA: TGTGCCATCCGAGAGGGGCAGGGCAATGAGCAGTTCTTC. Residues: CAIREGQGNEQFF.

This clonotype has a count of ten or more. The CDR3 reads CASRSGANTGELFF. The DNA of the CDR3 is TGTGCCAGCAGGTCCGGAGCGAACACCGGGGAGCTGTTTTTT. The rearrangement uses TRBV12-3 or TRBV12-4 and TRBJ2-2; D not certain. V lost 6 bases and J lost 0, with 8 bases in between. This CDR3 region has 14 residues.

This clonotype was counted many times. The chain has TRBV7-2 and TRBJ2-7; D call uncertain. The V gene's germline CDR1 is SGHTA and CDR2 FQGNSA. Trimming took off 9 bases at V and 0 bases at J, with 15 bases between the two ends. CDR3 length equals 14 residues. In nucleotides, the CDR3 is TGTGCCAGGGGAACGTTTGGCAGCTCCTACGAGCAGTACTTC. Translated, it gives CARGTFGSSYEQYF.

This clonotype appeared many times. The rearrangement joins TRBV6-1 to TRBJ2-1; weak D call: TRBD1 (6 bases). Germline values: CDR1 MNHNS, CDR2 SASEGT. This CDR3 contains 17 residues. Trimming left V 3 bases short and J 3 bases short, with 18 bases between. DNA for the CDR3: TGTGCCAGCAGTGAGGGCACCGGGACACGAATCTACAATGAGCAGTTCTTC. Its protein product is CASSEGTGTRIYNEQFF.

This clonotype was detected many times. This rearrangement joins TRBV10-3 to TRBJ2-7; 9 positions agree with TRBD1. This CDR3 has 14 amino acids. J gave up 5 bases and V 7 bases, and 9 bases lay outside the gene matches. CDR1 and CDR2 from the germline V gene are ENHRY and SYGVKD. The CDR3 DNA reads TGTGCCATCATGGGAAGACAGGGGGTGGACGAGCAGTACTTC. It specifies CAIMGRQGVDEQYF.

The sample holds many counts of this clonotype. V gene TRBV18 combines with J gene TRBJ2-4; TRBD1 is a possible D gene (6 bases). V was trimmed by 0 bases and J by 0 bases, leaving 12 bases between them. The CDR3 has 17 amino acids. CDR1 is KGHSH, CDR2 LQKENI, per germline. CDR3 protein: CASSPPDRSIAKNIQYF. CDR3 sequence (DNA): TGTGCCAGCTCACCACCGGACAGAAGTATAGCCAAAAACATTCAGTACTTC.

This clonotype appeared many times. The chain couples TRBV6-2 or TRBV6-3 to TRBJ1-5; unclear D gene. This CDR3 spans 15 amino acids. Deletions cut 3 bases from V and 3 bases from J, with 12 bases between. Per germline, CDR1 MNHEY and CDR2 SVGEGT. The CDR3 here is CASSYIARSNQPQHF. CDR3 bases: TGTGCCAGCAGTTATATCGCCCGGTCCAATCAGCCCCAGCATTTT.

This clonotype was counted a few times. One junction end does not reproduce the germline sequence, and a read error may be involved. The CDR3: CASSKYGQGTDKQYF. The CDR3, as DNA: TGTGCCAGCAGCAAATACGGACAGGGCACAGATAAGCAGTATTTT. V usage is TRBV12-3 or TRBV12-4 and J usage is TRBJ2-3; TRBD1 matches at 8 bases. The CDR3 consists of 15 residues.

This clonotype has a count of ten or more. The rearrangement joins TRBV4-1 to TRBJ2-1; D perhaps matches TRBD2 (6 bases). This CDR3 is 16 amino acids long. Germline CDR1 MGHRA, CDR2 YSYEKL. V was pared by 7 bases and J by 2 bases, with 18 bases between. The CDR3 loop is CASIPRFSGTYNEQFF. CDR3 nucleotide sequence: TGCGCCAGCATCCCTCGTTTTAGCGGAACCTACAATGAGCAGTTCTTC.

This clonotype was seen repeatedly, ten times or more. The chain uses TRBV5-5 and TRBJ1-2; 9 bases line up with TRBD1. V trimming: 4 bases; J trimming: 2 bases; junction bases outside the gene matches: 6. Germline V lookup: CDR1 SGHKS, CDR2 YYEKEE (reference sequence). CDR3 size: 15 residues. The DNA of the CDR3 is TGTGCCAGCAGCACCACCGGGACAGGGAACTATGGCTACACCTTC. Protein product: CASSTTGTGNYGYTF.

This clonotype was counted only a few times. This may come from a read error, since a much larger clone is one base off. V and J are TRBV20-1 and TRBJ2-7; D gene ambiguous. Germline V lookup: CDR1 DFQATT, CDR2 SNEGSKA (reference sequence). This CDR3 contains 13 residues. The V end lost 7 bases, the J end lost 9 bases, and 22 bases lay between the germline ends. CDR3 bases: TGCAGTGGATCCCGGGCCCCACTACGAGCGCAGTACTTC. This translates into CSGSRAPLRAQYF.

In this sample, this clonotype turned up many times. CDR3: CASSQAGVDEKLFF. The CDR3 bases are TGTGCCAGCAGCCAAGCAGGGGTGGATGAAAAACTGTTTTTT. V gene TRBV14 combines with J gene TRBJ1-4; TRBD1 is a possible D gene (6 bases). This CDR3 contains 14 residues. V was shortened by 1 base and J by 6 bases, with 9 bases between the two germline ends. Looked up from germline, CDR1 is SGHDN and CDR2 is FVKESK.